This T cell receptor beta chain appears in the sequencing data of a study of T cell repertoires in cytomegalovirus infection. Study background: Public TCR beta signatures marked donors with CMV infection and the matching HLA. Whole-study results and caveats: Predominance within the ex vivo response was attributable to HLA-C-restricted CMV-specific TCR beta clonotypes. Carriers of CMV plus the relevant HLA were identified by cumulative public TCR beta family frequency.

Note on this clonotype: Its antigen is still unknown.

With 4 bases removed from V and 1 base from J, the gap between germline ends came to 4 bases. CDR1 is SGHVS and CDR2 is FNYEAQ in the germline V gene. The CDR3 is made up of 12 amino acids. A single record per CDR3 protein comes from TCRdb applying MiXCR to the reads. Seen here are about 68,000 distinct CDR3 sequences, 20% to 25% observed once, and the top ten hold under 85%. Input material: PBMCs, sequenced either directly or after in vitro stimulation (not recorded which). The chain employs TRBV7-6 and TRBJ1-1; D ambiguous. This TCR came from a human donor in good health (CMV status not recorded). Some clones in this sample may be carry-over from other donors' samples. The CDR3, as DNA: TGTGCCAGCAGCTCGAAGAACACTGAAGCTTTCTTT. It is translated as CASSSKNTEAFF.